Presented here are 22 T cell receptor beta chains from one specimen sequenced in a study of blood T cell repertoires in COVID-19. Assay used: immunoSEQ multiplex PCR; TCRdb lists only in-frame clones, some missing. The table includes approximately 100,000 clones, approximately 80% detected once. Material: peripheral blood. Every receptor here comes from a human donor in a cohort sampled during active COVID-19.

This clone has only a few counts. This chain links TRBV5-4 with TRBJ1-2; perhaps TRBD1 as D (6 bases). Looked up from germline, CDR1 is SGHNT and CDR2 is YYREEE (reference sequence). The length of the CDR3 is 13 residues. V lost 4 bases, J lost 8 bases, and 15 bases lay in between. The CDR3: CASSDTGMLGYTF. The CDR3 bases are TGTGCCAGCAGCGATACAGGGATGCTCGGCTACACCTTC.

V gene TRBV7-9 combines with J gene TRBJ1-6, with D perhaps matching TRBD1 (5 bases). CDR1 SEHNR and CDR2 FQNEAQ come from the germline V gene (reference sequence). This CDR3 contains 13 residues. V lost 10 bases, J lost 6 bases, and 13 bases lay in between. Here the CDR3 reads CATSGGSNSPLHF. Here the CDR3 DNA reads TGTGCCACCAGTGGGGGGTCTAATTCACCCCTCCACTTT. Variable domain in full (rest from reference TRBV7-9 and TRBJ1-6): DTGVSQNPRHKITKRGQNVTFRCDPISEHNRLYWYRQTLGQGPEFLTYFQNEAQLEKSRLLSDRFSAERPKGSFSTLEIQRTEQGDSAMYLCATSGGSNSPLHFGNGTRLTVT.

The chain joins TRBV6-6 to TRBJ1-5; a weak D match, TRBD1 (5 bases). Per germline, CDR1 MNHNY and CDR2 SVGAGI (reference sequence). The CDR3 contains 15 residues. Trimming left V 6 bases short and J 4 bases short, with 16 bases between. The chain's CDR3 is CASSSPGKGNQPQHF. CDR3 nucleotide sequence: TGTGCCAGCAGCTCCCCAGGGAAGGGTAATCAGCCCCAGCATTTT.

The rearrangement joins TRBV6-5 to TRBJ1-6, with D possibly being TRBD1 (5 bases). The CDR3 spans 14 residues. V gave up 6 bases and J gave up 4 bases, with 10 bases separating them. CDR1 and CDR2 from the germline V gene are MNHEY and SVGAGI. The CDR3 sequence: CASSRAGYNSPLHF. The CDR3, as DNA: TGTGCCAGCAGCCGAGCAGGGTATAATTCACCCCTCCACTTT.

The rearrangement joins TRBV5-1 to TRBJ2-1, with D possibly TRBD1 on 6 matching bases. This CDR3 region has 13 residues. Germline-derived CDR1 and CDR2 are SGHRS and YFSETQ. V was trimmed by 2 bases and J by 9 bases, leaving 12 bases between them. CDR3 protein: CASSFSTRGEQFF. The CDR3 coding sequence is TGCGCCAGCAGCTTTTCCACCAGGGGTGAGCAGTTCTTC.

This chain uses TRBV7-2 with TRBJ2-2; 10 bases are shared with TRBD1. The CDR3 is made up of 15 amino acids. The germline V gene encodes CDR1 SGHTA and CDR2 FQGNSA. Losses at the gene ends were 5 bases for V and 4 bases for J; bases not matched to a gene: 4. The CDR3 coding sequence is TGTGCCAGCAGCCGCCGGACAGGGGGCACCGGGGAGCTGTTTTTT. It specifies CASSRRTGGTGELFF.

The chain joins TRBV24-1 to TRBJ1-4; possible D gene TRBD1, 6 bases. Trimming removed 10 bases from V and 7 bases from J, with 18 bases in between. CDR3 length: 14 amino acids. Germline lookup yields CDR1 KGHDR and CDR2 SFDVKD. CDR3 in amino acids: CATRCAGGTEKLFF. The CDR3, as DNA: TGTGCCACTCGCTGCGCGGGGGGCACTGAAAAACTGTTTTTT.

V usage is TRBV5-4 and J usage is TRBJ1-1, with 10 nucleotides matching TRBD1. Germline values: CDR1 SGHNT, CDR2 YYREEE (reference sequence). V shed 4 bases and J 4 bases; nucleotides not matched to a gene: 13. The CDR3 totals 17 residues. The CDR3 DNA reads as TGTGCCAGCAGCAGATCGGGACAGGGGCTCTTGGGCACTGAAGCTTTCTTT. Amino acid sequence: CASSRSGQGLLGTEAFF.

The V and J genes are TRBV7-8 and TRBJ2-7, with 7 bases identical to TRBD1. The junction had 7 bases not matched to a gene; V was cut back by 5 bases and J by 0 bases. CDR3 length: 15 amino acids. Germline values: CDR1 SGHVS, CDR2 FQNEAQ. This CDR3 reads CASSRKTGSSYEQYF. The CDR3 DNA sequence: TGTGCCAGCAGCCGAAAGACAGGGAGCTCCTACGAGCAGTACTTC.

The genes are TRBV2 and TRBJ2-3; D gene unclear. This CDR3 comprises 13 residues. Trimming took off 4 bases at V and 1 base at J, with 6 bases between the two ends. Germline lookup yields CDR1 SNHLY and CDR2 FYNNEI. CDR3 nucleotide sequence: TGTGCCAGCAGTGGTCGGGGCACAGATACGCAGTATTTT. Amino acid sequence: CASSGRGTDTQYF.

J is TRBJ2-6 and V is TRBV3-1 (or the pseudogene TRBV3-2), with 9 bases matching TRBD2. The CDR3 runs to 17 residues. The germline V gene has CDR1 LGHDT and CDR2 YNNKEL (reference sequence). V lost 1 base, J lost 2 bases, and 3 bases stayed unmatched. The CDR3 nucleotides are TGTGCCAGCAGCCAAGTTGCGGGGGGGCCTGGGGCCAACGTCCTGACTTTC. This codes for CASSQVAGGPGANVLTF.

The chain recombines TRBV7-2 with TRBJ2-3; the match to TRBD2 covers 12 bases. This CDR3 is built from 18 residues. Germline loops: CDR1 SGHTA, CDR2 FQGNSA. V was pared by 0 bases and J by 3 bases, with 7 bases of the junction left unmatched. In DNA, the CDR3 is TGTGCCAGCAGCTTAGCGCCACTAGCGGGGGGAGGTACAGATACGCAGTATTTT. As protein: CASSLAPLAGGGTDTQYF.

This clone came up a few times. The chain links TRBV7-2 to TRBJ2-7; 12 bases align to TRBD2. Germline assignment: CDR1 SGHTA and CDR2 FQGNSA. J lost 5 bases, V lost 5 bases, and 4 bases had no gene match. The CDR3 covers 14 residues. Here the CDR3 DNA reads TGTGCCAGCAGCCAAGGACTAGCGGGGAACGAGCAGTACTTC. This encodes CASSQGLAGNEQYF.

This rearrangement joins TRBV27 to TRBJ1-1, with a possible D match to TRBD1 (5 bases). The V and J ends lost 3 bases and 2 bases respectively, with 7 bases between them. Germline values: CDR1 MNHEY, CDR2 SMNVEV (reference sequence). The CDR3 extends over 13 amino acids. The CDR3 here is CASSFRANTEAFF. The CDR3 bases are TGTGCCAGCAGTTTCAGGGCAAACACTGAAGCTTTCTTT.

The chain is built from TRBV7-2 and TRBJ2-5; D ambiguous. Looked up from germline, CDR1 is SGHTA and CDR2 is FQGNSA. The CDR3 has 13 residues. V gave up 5 bases and J gave up 3 bases, with 10 bases separating them. CDR3 in amino acids: CASSNALEETQYF. The DNA of the CDR3 is TGTGCCAGCAGCAACGCTCTAGAAGAGACCCAGTACTTC.

This sequence joins TRBV5-1 and TRBJ2-7; the match to TRBD1 covers 9 bases. Germline-derived CDR1 and CDR2 are SGHRS and YFSETQ. V trimming: 4 bases; J trimming: 5 bases; junction bases outside the gene matches: 13. The CDR3 is 16 amino acids. The DNA for the CDR3 is TGCGCCAGCAGCGTGCAAACAGGGGGCGCCCCGGACGAGCAGTACTTC. Translated: CASSVQTGGAPDEQYF. The variable domain in full, with the rest retrieved from reference TRBV5-1 and TRBJ2-7, is KAGVTQTPRYLIKTRGQQVTLSCSPISGHRSVSWYQQTPGQGLQFLFEYFSETQRNKGNFPGRFSGRQFSNSRSEMNVSTLELGDSALYLCASSVQTGGAPDEQYFGPGTRLTVT.

The V gene is TRBV19, the J gene TRBJ1-6; 11 bases align to TRBD1. Germline lookup yields CDR1 LNHDA and CDR2 SQIVND (reference sequence). Trimming at V came to 5 bases and at J to 6 bases, leaving 3 bases not matched to a gene. The length of the CDR3 is 15 residues. CDR3 amino acids: CASSAGQGANSPLHF. The CDR3 coding sequence is TGTGCCAGTAGTGCCGGACAGGGGGCTAATTCACCCCTCCACTTT.

CDR3: CASSGDRGPYGYTF. In DNA, the CDR3 is TGTGCCAGCAGCGGGGACAGGGGCCCCTATGGCTACACCTTC. The genes are TRBV9 and TRBJ1-2, with 10 bases matching TRBD1. V shed 3 bases, J shed 4 bases, and the junction held 3 bases outside the gene matches. Germline CDR1 SGDLS, CDR2 YYNGEE. The CDR3 covers 14 residues.

This rearrangement joins TRBV5-1 to TRBJ1-3; 8 bases are shared with TRBD1. J was trimmed by 1 base and V by 1 base; bases with no gene match: 4. The CDR3 extends over 16 amino acids. Germline V gene lookup returns CDR1 SGHRS and CDR2 YFSETQ. CDR3 residues: CASSLQGATSGNTIYF. CDR3 coding DNA: TGCGCCAGCAGCTTGCAGGGGGCCACATCTGGAAACACCATATATTTT.

This clone has a handful of counts. The chain carries TRBV11-3 and TRBJ2-2, with a tentative D call TRBD1 (6 bases). The CDR3 is 14 amino acids. Germline assignment: CDR1 SGHNT and CDR2 YENEEA. V was pared by 4 bases and J by 6 bases, with 12 bases between. The CDR3 protein is CASSSQGRAGELFF. As DNA, the CDR3 is TGTGCCAGCAGCTCACAGGGTAGGGCCGGGGAGCTGTTTTTT.

J is TRBJ2-1 and V is TRBV7-3, with 13 positions matching TRBD2. V trimming: 8 bases; J trimming: 6 bases; junction bases outside the gene matches: 1. CDR3 length: 13 amino acids. Germline CDR1 SGHTA, CDR2 FQGTGA. DNA for the CDR3: TGTGCCAGCCGGACTAGCGGGGGCAATGAGCAGTTCTTC. Its protein product is CASRTSGGNEQFF.

The V and J genes are TRBV6-2 or TRBV6-3 and TRBJ1-2; 7 bases match TRBD1. V gave up 2 bases and J gave up 1 base; unmatched junction bases: 10. The CDR3 extends over 17 amino acids. Germline V gives CDR1 MNHEY, CDR2 SVGEGT. CDR3 region: CASSYTTGARFNYGYTF. The DNA of the CDR3 is TGTGCCAGCAGTTACACTACAGGGGCCCGCTTTAACTATGGCTACACCTTC.